This TCR beta chain was captured by sequencing in a study of T cell changes during pregnancy in multiple sclerosis. The V gene lost 3 bases and the J gene lost 3 bases, with 7 bases spanning the gap. The CDR3 runs to 13 residues. Germline-derived CDR1 and CDR2 are SGDLS and YYNGEE. Method: immunoSEQ multiplex PCR; TCRdb's copy keeps in-frame clones and lacks some. The table lists 68,000 or so clones, about 89% of them singletons. The specimen comprised peripheral blood, sampled in the second trimester of pregnancy. The gene calls are TRBV9 and TRBJ1-3, with D possibly TRBD1 on 5 matching bases. This clonotype originated in a female donor with multiple sclerosis, enrolled in a pregnancy study. Written as DNA, the CDR3 is TGTGCCAGCAGCGGGGGGGTTGGAAACACCATATATTTT. This codes for CASSGGVGNTIYF.